This passage covers 21 T cell receptor beta chains from one sample sequenced in a study of control samples from healthy donors and cancer patients (dated by TCRdb to 2018 to 2021). The library was prepared using the immunoSEQ multiplex PCR assay. TCRdb carries this immuneACCESS record with in-frame sequences only. Its versions omit some clonotypes, under half of them owing to an unresolved V gene in the studies checked, with the rest unexplained. The table for this sample lists about 140,000 clones; 80% to 90% of them were counted only once. Over 1.5% of the sample goes to the ten largest clones. Specimen: blood. The receptors shown here come from a man aged 18 to 29 in good health.

This chain joins TRBV7-2 and TRBJ2-7; D not resolved. Germline CDR1 and CDR2: SGHTA and FQGNSA. V shed 3 bases and J shed 0 bases, with 3 bases lying between them. This CDR3 contains 12 residues. The CDR3 reads CASSLSSYEQYF. The DNA for the CDR3 is TGTGCCAGCAGCTTGAGCTCCTACGAGCAGTACTTC.

The chain links TRBV27 to TRBJ2-7, with 8 bases aligning to TRBD2. CDR3 length: 15 residues. The J segment lost 3 bases and the V segment lost 4 bases, leaving 8 bases of the junction unmatched. Germline values: CDR1 MNHEY, CDR2 SMNVEV (reference sequence). CDR3 residues: CASSSKGLDYYEQYF. In nucleotides, the CDR3 is TGTGCCAGCAGTTCAAAGGGACTAGACTACTACGAGCAGTACTTC.

The rearrangement joins TRBV5-8 to TRBJ1-4; D is uncertain. Germline CDR1 and CDR2: SGHTS and YDEGEE. The V gene lost 9 bases and the J gene lost 0 bases, with 12 bases spanning the gap. The CDR3 covers 14 residues. CDR3 region: CATAPWATNEKLFF. Here the CDR3 DNA reads TGTGCCACCGCCCCTTGGGCAACTAATGAAAAACTGTTTTTT. The full variable domain, its missing parts supplied by reference TRBV5-8 and TRBJ1-4, is EAGVTQSPTHLIKTRGQQATLRCSPISGHTSVYWYQQALGLGLQFLLWYDEGEERNRGNFPPRFSGRQFPNYSSELNVNALELEDSALYLCATAPWATNEKLFFGSGTQLSVL.

V gene TRBV6-1 combines with J gene TRBJ1-5, with D perhaps matching TRBD1 (6 bases). Germline V gene sequence: CDR1 MNHNS, CDR2 SASEGT. V dropped 0 bases and J dropped 6 bases, with 15 bases sitting between them. CDR3 length: 16 residues. For the CDR3, the DNA is TGTGCCAGCAGTGAAGCGCAAGCAGGGGAGGGTCAGCCCCAGCATTTT. Amino acid sequence: CASSEAQAGEGQPQHF.

CDR3 sequence: CAIITGGAEQYF. The CDR3 bases are TGTGCCATCATCACAGGGGGCGCCGAGCAGTACTTC. V and J are TRBV10-3 and TRBJ2-7, with 9 bases matching TRBD1. Germline V lookup: CDR1 ENHRY, CDR2 SYGVKD. CDR3 length: 12 amino acids. V shed 7 bases and J 6 bases; nucleotides not matched to a gene: 4.

Here the CDR3 DNA reads TGTGCCAGCAGCGCAACAGCGGGCTTAACCCCTGGAAACACCATATATTTT. It codes for CASSATAGLTPGNTIYF. This chain connects TRBV9 to TRBJ1-3; D is undetermined. Germline CDR1 SGDLS, CDR2 YYNGEE. V was shortened by 3 bases and J by 2 bases, with 18 bases between the two germline ends. The CDR3 totals 17 residues.

This clone was seen more than once but under ten times. V and J are TRBV19 and TRBJ2-3; TRBD2 matches at 12 bases. With 9 bases clipped from V and 6 bases from J, the junction kept 19 bases outside the gene matches. The CDR3 sequence is 18 residues long. In germline, CDR1 is LNHDA, CDR2 SQIVND (reference sequence). CDR3: CASTGTSGSVRGLDTQYF. DNA for the CDR3: TGTGCCAGCACCGGGACTAGCGGGTCGGTGAGAGGTCTGGATACGCAGTATTTT.

The rearrangement uses TRBV10-2 and TRBJ1-1, with unresolved D. This CDR3 has 16 residues. The ends were cut back, 3 bases at V and 0 bases at J, with 14 bases in the middle. Per the germline V gene, CDR1 is WSHSY and CDR2 is SAAADI. CDR3 DNA sequence: TGCGCCAGCAGTGAAGGAATGGCGGTGATGAACACTGAAGCTTTCTTT. As protein: CASSEGMAVMNTEAFF.

This chain links TRBV2 with TRBJ1-1; D call uncertain. The germline V and J ends were trimmed by 3 bases and 0 bases, with 8 bases remaining between them. This CDR3 region has 14 residues. CDR1 is SNHLY, CDR2 FYNNEI, per germline. The CDR3 sequence is CASSETRMNTEAFF. CDR3 bases: TGTGCCAGCAGTGAGACTCGGATGAACACTGAAGCTTTCTTT.

The chain links TRBV19 to TRBJ2-5; 7 bases fit TRBD2. Germline V gene sequence: CDR1 LNHDA, CDR2 SQIVND (reference sequence). CDR3 length: 15 amino acids. V was clipped by 4 bases and J by 0 bases; unmatched bases: 5. The DNA of the CDR3 is TGTGCCAGTAGTACGTTCCGGGGGGACCAAGAGACCCAGTACTTC. Protein product: CASSTFRGDQETQYF.

CDR3 region: CASSLNLGRDTGELFF. The CDR3 DNA sequence: TGCGCCAGCAGCTTGAATTTGGGCCGGGACACCGGGGAGCTGTTTTTT. The V gene is TRBV5-1, the J gene TRBJ2-2; D is uncertain. Deletions cut 1 base from V and 3 bases from J, with 13 bases between. This CDR3 is built from 16 residues. Germline CDR1 SGHRS, CDR2 YFSETQ. Complete variable domain (other parts from reference TRBV5-1 and TRBJ2-2): KAGVTQTPRYLIKTRGQQVTLSCSPISGHRSVSWYQQTPGQGLQFLFEYFSETQRNKGNFPGRFSGRQFSNSRSEMNVSTLELGDSALYLCASSLNLGRDTGELFFGEGSRLTVL.

V and J are TRBV6-1 and TRBJ2-2; 10 bases match TRBD2. J gave up 3 bases and V 4 bases, and 5 bases lay outside the gene matches. This CDR3 comprises 16 residues. Germline-derived CDR1 and CDR2 are MNHNS and SASEGT. CDR3: CASSVLAGVYTGELFF. The CDR3 nucleotides are TGTGCCAGCAGTGTTCTAGCGGGGGTGTACACCGGGGAGCTGTTTTTT.

The chain has TRBV5-1 and TRBJ1-1; D is perhaps TRBD1 (5 bases). The CDR3 is 13 amino acids. Trimming removed 2 bases at V and 5 bases at J, with 10 bases between. Germline CDR1 and CDR2: SGHRS and YFSETQ. The CDR3 DNA is TGCGCCAGCAGCTTCGACAGTAGGACTGAAGCTTTCTTT. This sequence encodes CASSFDSRTEAFF.

The V gene is TRBV7-8, the J gene TRBJ2-1, with 9 nucleotides matching TRBD1. V lost 5 bases, J lost 9 bases, and 11 bases stayed unmatched. This CDR3 is 15 amino acids long. Germline CDR1 and CDR2: SGHVS and FQNEAQ. The CDR3: CASSPRDRVLGEQFF. For the CDR3, the DNA is TGTGCCAGCAGCCCCCGGGACAGGGTCTTAGGTGAGCAGTTCTTC.

The V and J genes are TRBV5-6 and TRBJ2-7, with a weak D call TRBD1 (6 bases). Germline V gene sequence: CDR1 SGHDT, CDR2 YYEEEE. Between the trimmed V and J ends, which lost 0 bases and 4 bases, there was a span of 11 bases. This CDR3 has 14 residues. The CDR3, as DNA: TGTGCCAGCAGCTTGGCCGCAGGGGTTTACGAGCAGTACTTC. Amino acids: CASSLAAGVYEQYF.

The chain has TRBV9 and TRBJ2-7; D gene unclear. Germline loops: CDR1 SGDLS, CDR2 YYNGEE. V gave up 0 bases and J gave up 1 base, with 14 bases separating them. The CDR3 runs 16 residues. The CDR3 region has the DNA TGTGCCAGCAGCGTAGAAGCAGGCCCTACGTCCTACGAGCAGTACTTC. Translating gives CASSVEAGPTSYEQYF. Using reference TRBV9 and TRBJ2-7 for the parts outside the CDR3, the full variable domain is DSGVTQTPKHLITATGQRVTLRCSPRSGDLSVYWYQQSLDQGLQFLIQYYNGEERAKGNILERFSAQQFPDLHSELNLSSLELGDSALYFCASSVEAGPTSYEQYFGPGTRLTVT.

CDR3 residues: CASSDSGTGSSYEQYF. The CDR3 nucleotides are TGTGCCAGCAGTGACTCCGGGACGGGGAGCTCCTACGAGCAGTACTTC. This sequence joins TRBV2 and TRBJ2-7; either TRBD1 or TRBD2 may supply D (5 bases each). This CDR3 contains 16 residues. CDR1 and CDR2 (germline): SNHLY, FYNNEI. Between the trimmed V and J ends, which lost 3 bases and 0 bases, there was a span of 15 bases.

This chain links TRBV30 with TRBJ1-6; no firm D call. V was trimmed by 0 bases and J by 7 bases, leaving 13 bases between them. Germline V lookup: CDR1 GTSNPN, CDR2 SVGIG (reference sequence). This CDR3 is built from 15 residues. The CDR3 loop is CAWSVPPGRNSPLHF. The CDR3 DNA is TGTGCCTGGAGTGTACCCCCGGGCCGGAATTCACCCCTCCACTTT.

This clone was counted once. The gene calls are TRBV6-5 and TRBJ2-3; D gene uncertain. Per germline, CDR1 MNHEY and CDR2 SVGAGI. Trimming took off 4 bases at V and 0 bases at J, with 5 bases between the two ends. The CDR3 consists of 13 residues. Here the CDR3 DNA reads TGTGCCAGCAGTTTGGGGAGCACAGATACGCAGTATTTT. Amino acids: CASSLGSTDTQYF.

V usage is TRBV6-5 and J usage is TRBJ1-1; tentatively, D is TRBD1 (5 bases). The germline V gene encodes CDR1 MNHEY and CDR2 SVGAGI. The CDR3 contains 13 residues. V shed 6 bases and J shed 0 bases, with 8 bases lying between them. The CDR3 DNA reads as TGTGCCAGCAGGGGACGGATGAACACTGAAGCTTTCTTT. Residues: CASRGRMNTEAFF.

This clone was seen only a few times. The gene calls are TRBV7-8 and TRBJ2-7; tentatively, D is TRBD1 (5 bases). Trimming left V 1 base short and J 4 bases short, with 11 bases between. The CDR3 is 14 amino acids. The germline V gene has CDR1 SGHVS and CDR2 FQNEAQ. As DNA, the CDR3 is TGTGCCAGCAGCTTAGAAAGGGGAAGGTACGAGCAGTACTTC. Its translation is CASSLERGRYEQYF.